This TCR beta chain derives from a study of naive and memory T cell subsets. Trimming removed 4 bases at V and 6 bases at J, with 10 bases between. The CDR3 length is 13 residues. The germline V gene encodes CDR1 MNHEY and CDR2 SMNVEV (reference sequence). Separate alpha and beta amplification began at the second PCR step. This clonotype was recorded a few times. Its antigen is still unknown. Overall study findings and caveats: Diversity fell and Gini index rose from naive through CM, EM, EMRA. Over 85% of naive TCR sequences appeared only once after error correction, unlike memory subsets. Naive and memory repertoire findings lacked a ground truth for validation. Especially in CD8 cells, naive repertoires contained a few larger clonotypes, possibly CD45RA-re-expressing memory cells.

An equimolar mix of two oligonucleotides served as the beta constant-region primer for TRBC1 and TRBC2. Nested alpha and beta constant-region primers with the SP2 primer drove four PCR rounds on ligated cDNA. MiXCR, applied by TCRdb to the UMI-ligation and nested PCR reads, yields one record per CDR3 protein. The repertoire has under 150,000 distinct CDR3 sequences, approximately 21% of them found once; the top ten carry about 0.57%. Specimen: naive CD8+ T cells from blood. The rearrangement joins TRBV27 to TRBJ1-5; no firm D call. The origin of this receptor is a human donor in good health. The CDR3 nucleotides read TGTGCCAGCAGTTACAGAGTTCTTCAGCCCCAGCATTTT. As protein: CASSYRVLQPQHF.